This T cell receptor (beta chain) originates from a study of metastatic and nonmetastatic thyroid tumors. Study context: From malignant and benign thyroid patients, repertoires in blood and in tumor or nodule tissue were compared. Findings of the study overall: According to reports, the diversity of TCR beta was significantly higher in malignant thyroid tumors than in benign nodules, and this held in both blood and tumor samples.

Thyroid surgery took place with no prior treatment in any patient. This clone occurred many times. Antigen: not known. Original methodology: Clinicopathological groups differed in CDR3, with these differences serving to build a distant-metastasis classifier for papillary thyroid cancer. TCRdb re-called clones via MiXCR from the PCR reads. These V and J calls derive from TCRdb rather than the authors' analysis. The table has about 34,000 clones, roughly 17% seen once. Sample: blood. The receptor was derived from a female donor with papillary thyroid cancer or a benign thyroid nodule (not recorded which). Some clones in this sample may be carry-over from other donors' samples.

CDR3 DNA: TGTGCCAGCGGTCAGGGGTGGTACGAGCAGTACTTC. Encoded protein: CASGQGWYEQYF. The rearrangement uses TRBV27 and TRBJ2-7; a weak D match, TRBD1 (6 bases). The CDR3 runs 12 residues. Trimming took 8 bases from V and 4 from J, leaving 12 bases between them. Germline CDR1 is MNHEY and CDR2 is SMNVEV (reference sequence).